A selection of T cell receptor beta chains follows, all from one sample in a study of Ad26.COV2.S vaccination and SARS-CoV-2 variants. The repertoire was sequenced with immunoSEQ multiplex PCR; TCRdb's copy has only in-frame clones and lacks some. Altogether about 410,000 clones are present, 89% being singletons, with the ten largest covering 1.9%. The starting material was peripheral blood, obtained in a trial of Ad26.COV2.S vaccine versus placebo. The receptor set was obtained from a person between 18 and 65 years old who received the Ad26.COV2.S COVID-19 vaccine or a placebo. The CDR3 runs from the conserved cysteine through the conserved F or W. Each record gives: clone size, V gene, J gene, D gene, CDR3 protein, CDR3 DNA. The D gene is left open where the match is weak. A row's size may be missing; if present it is once, few, many or a size class.

clone_size: few; v_call: TRBV5-5; j_call: TRBJ1-5; d_call: -; cdr3_aa: CASSLAAGGVSNQPQHF; cdr3_nt: TGTGCCAGCAGCCTTGCGGCGGGGGGTGTTAGCAATCAGCCCCAGCATTTT
clone_size: -; v_call: TRBV9; j_call: TRBJ2-2; d_call: -; cdr3_aa: CASSVDPVGGSTGELFF; cdr3_nt: TGTGCCAGCAGCGTAGATCCCGTCGGAGGTTCAACCGGGGAGCTGTTTTTT
clone_size: -; v_call: TRBV28; j_call: TRBJ2-7; d_call: TRBD2; cdr3_aa: CASTLLAGGYEQYF; cdr3_nt: TGTGCCAGCACCCTACTAGCGGGAGGCTACGAGCAGTACTTC
clone_size: -; v_call: TRBV9; j_call: TRBJ2-1; d_call: TRBD1; cdr3_aa: CASSVVPGQGDNEQFF; cdr3_nt: TGTGCCAGCAGCGTAGTCCCGGGACAGGGTGACAATGAGCAGTTCTTC
clone_size: -; v_call: TRBV21-1; j_call: TRBJ2-7; d_call: -; cdr3_aa: CASSKKTHGLAAYEQYF; cdr3_nt: TGTGCCAGCAGCAAAAAAACGCACGGGCTGGCCGCCTACGAGCAGTACTTC
clone_size: -; v_call: TRBV19; j_call: TRBJ2-1; d_call: -; cdr3_aa: CASSIFRAPYNEQFF; cdr3_nt: TGTGCCAGTAGTATATTCAGGGCCCCCTACAATGAGCAGTTCTTC
clone_size: -; v_call: TRBV5-6; j_call: TRBJ2-1; d_call: TRBD1; cdr3_aa: CASSLDRGEQFF; cdr3_nt: TGTGCCAGCAGCTTAGACAGGGGTGAGCAGTTCTTC
clone_size: -; v_call: TRBV12-3/TRBV12-4; j_call: TRBJ2-7; d_call: -; cdr3_aa: CASSLRGSYEQYF; cdr3_nt: TGTGCCAGCAGTTTAAGGGGGTCCTACGAGCAGTACTTC
clone_size: -; v_call: TRBV28; j_call: TRBJ1-2; d_call: -; cdr3_aa: CASSLRGSNYGYTF; cdr3_nt: TGTGCCAGCAGTTTGAGGGGCAGTAACTATGGCTACACCTTC
clone_size: -; v_call: TRBV9; j_call: TRBJ1-1; d_call: -; cdr3_aa: CASSATNTEAFF; cdr3_nt: TGTGCCAGCAGCGCAACGAACACTGAAGCTTTCTTT
clone_size: -; v_call: TRBV29-1; j_call: TRBJ2-1; d_call: TRBD2; cdr3_aa: CSVGLAGGSYNEQFF; cdr3_nt: TGCAGCGTAGGACTAGCGGGGGGCTCCTACAATGAGCAGTTCTTC
clone_size: -; v_call: TRBV30; j_call: TRBJ2-7; d_call: -; cdr3_aa: CAWKGGTYEQYF; cdr3_nt: TGTGCCTGGAAGGGGGGAACCTACGAGCAGTACTTC
clone_size: -; v_call: TRBV5-4; j_call: TRBJ2-7; d_call: -; cdr3_aa: CASSSQGGSYEQYF; cdr3_nt: TGTGCCAGCAGCTCACAGGGTGGTTCCTACGAGCAGTACTTC
clone_size: once; v_call: TRBV6-1; j_call: TRBJ2-3; d_call: TRBD2; cdr3_aa: CASSVTSGRASDTQYF; cdr3_nt: TGTGCCAGCAGTGTGACTAGCGGGAGGGCCTCAGATACGCAGTATTTT
clone_size: few; v_call: TRBV7-9; j_call: TRBJ2-1; d_call: -; cdr3_aa: CASSPSLANEQFF; cdr3_nt: TGTGCCAGCAGCCCCTCCCTCGCTAATGAGCAGTTCTTC
clone_size: -; v_call: TRBV7-3; j_call: TRBJ2-5; d_call: TRBD2; cdr3_aa: CASSQGLAGKETQYF; cdr3_nt: TGTGCCAGCAGCCAGGGACTAGCGGGAAAAGAGACCCAGTACTTC
clone_size: -; v_call: TRBV10-3; j_call: TRBJ2-2; d_call: -; cdr3_aa: CAIRVAVANTGELFF; cdr3_nt: TGTGCCATCAGGGTAGCAGTAGCGAACACCGGGGAGCTGTTTTTT
clone_size: -; v_call: TRBV7-8; j_call: TRBJ2-7; d_call: TRBD2; cdr3_aa: CASSLIRSGSNDEQYF; cdr3_nt: TGTGCCAGCAGTCTTATAAGGAGCGGGAGCAACGACGAGCAGTACTTC